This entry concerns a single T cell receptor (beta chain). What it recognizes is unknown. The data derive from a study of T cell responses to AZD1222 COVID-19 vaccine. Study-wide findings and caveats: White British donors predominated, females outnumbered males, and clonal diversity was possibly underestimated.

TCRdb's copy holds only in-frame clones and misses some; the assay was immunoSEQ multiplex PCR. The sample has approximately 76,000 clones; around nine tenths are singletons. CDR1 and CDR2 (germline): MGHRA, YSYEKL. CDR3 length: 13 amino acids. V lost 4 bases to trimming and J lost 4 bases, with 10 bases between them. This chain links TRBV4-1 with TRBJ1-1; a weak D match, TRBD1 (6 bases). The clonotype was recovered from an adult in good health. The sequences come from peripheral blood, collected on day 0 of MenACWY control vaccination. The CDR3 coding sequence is TGCGCCAGCAGCCCGGACAGCCTCACTGAAGCTTTCTTT. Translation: CASSPDSLTEAFF.